The 20 T cell receptor beta chains below come from one sample, sequenced in a study of blood T cell repertoires in COVID-19. Clones were read by immunoSEQ multiplex PCR, and TCRdb kept only the in-frame ones, dropping some. The table has over 30,000 clones, around 86% seen once. Sequenced sample: peripheral blood. These receptors were taken from a man at least 80 years old with active COVID-19.

The chain combines TRBV3-1 (or the pseudogene TRBV3-2) with TRBJ2-1, with 8 bases matching TRBD2. V was clipped by 1 base and J by 5 bases; unmatched bases: 4. The germline gives CDR1 LGHDT, CDR2 YNNKEL (reference sequence). The CDR3 totals 15 residues. CDR3 bases: TGTGCCAGCAGCCAAGCCAGCGGGAGCCACAATGAGCAGTTCTTC. Amino acids: CASSQASGSHNEQFF.

The chain employs TRBV28 and TRBJ2-1; no clear D. Trimming removed 5 bases from V and 6 bases from J, with 17 bases in between. This CDR3 spans 15 amino acids. Germline-derived CDR1 and CDR2 are MDHEN and SYDVKM. The CDR3 loop is CASSQPGLVPNEQFF. CDR3 sequence (DNA): TGTGCCAGCAGTCAACCGGGTCTGGTGCCCAATGAGCAGTTCTTC.

The rearrangement joins TRBV5-1 to TRBJ1-1; 12 bases are shared with TRBD1. The CDR3 runs 20 residues. Trimming cost V 2 bases and J 6 bases; bases outside gene matches: 20. Per germline, CDR1 SGHRS and CDR2 YFSETQ. DNA for the CDR3: TGCGCCAGCAGCTTACGATACCTATCCTCCCCGGGACAGGGGGCGGCTGAAGCTTTCTTT. Protein sequence: CASSLRYLSSPGQGAAEAFF.

This chain connects TRBV6-2 or TRBV6-3 to TRBJ2-7, with TRBD2 matching over 9 bases. V gave up 4 bases and J gave up 4 bases; unmatched junction bases: 5. This CDR3 is built from 14 residues. Germline values: CDR1 MNHEY, CDR2 SVGEGT. The CDR3 region is CASSFLAGVYEQYF. CDR3 nucleotide sequence: TGTGCCAGCAGTTTTTTAGCGGGAGTATACGAGCAGTACTTC.

The chain recombines TRBV7-2 with TRBJ2-3, with TRBD2 as a possible D gene (6 bases). The germline V and J ends were trimmed by 3 bases and 0 bases, with 10 bases remaining between them. Germline V CDR1 and CDR2: SGHTA, FQGNSA. This CDR3 comprises 15 residues. CDR3 amino acids: CASSFSLASTDTQYF. In nucleotides, the CDR3 is TGTGCCAGCAGCTTCAGCCTAGCGAGCACAGATACGCAGTATTTT.

CDR3 nucleotide sequence: TGTGCCAGCAGCTCCCTAGGCTTTCAAGAGACCCAGTACTTC. Residues: CASSSLGFQETQYF. The chain is built from TRBV7-2 and TRBJ2-5; D remains unclear. Germline values: CDR1 SGHTA, CDR2 FQGNSA. V lost 4 bases to trimming and J lost 2 bases, with 11 bases between them. This CDR3 region has 14 residues.

The chain links TRBV7-2 to TRBJ1-2; D may be TRBD1 (5 bases). This CDR3 is 15 amino acids long. Trimming removed 5 bases from V and 3 bases from J, with 16 bases in between. CDR1 SGHTA and CDR2 FQGNSA come from the germline V gene. This CDR3 reads CASSARVGGDYGYTF. In nucleotides, the CDR3 is TGTGCCAGCAGCGCCAGGGTCGGGGGTGACTATGGCTACACCTTC.

The J gene is TRBJ2-7, the V gene TRBV19; the match to TRBD2 covers 7 bases. Germline CDR1 LNHDA, CDR2 SQIVND (reference sequence). This CDR3 is built from 14 residues. V shed 9 bases, J shed 7 bases, and the junction held 15 bases outside the gene matches. DNA for the CDR3: TGTGCCAGCTACTCCGGGGGGACGTCGGGAGAGCAGTACTTC. Protein product: CASYSGGTSGEQYF.

This chain uses TRBV5-1 with TRBJ1-1; no definite D call. Looked up from germline, CDR1 is SGHRS and CDR2 is YFSETQ. This CDR3 comprises 16 residues. Trimming cost V 0 bases and J 1 base, with 13 bases left between them. The DNA for the CDR3 is TGCGCCAGCAGCTTGGACCCCAGTTCAACGAACACTGAAGCTTTCTTT. Translation: CASSLDPSSTNTEAFF.

The J gene is TRBJ1-5, the V gene TRBV10-2; TRBD1 matches at 7 bases. Germline V CDR1 and CDR2: WSHSY, SAAADI. The V and J ends lost 6 bases and 4 bases, in that order; junction bases with no gene match: 9. The CDR3 runs to 15 residues. In DNA, the CDR3 is TGCGCCAGCAGCTCCCAGGCAGGGGGAAATCAGCCCCAGCATTTT. Translating gives CASSSQAGGNQPQHF.

This clone was observed a single time. The chain has TRBV5-1 and TRBJ2-2; 9 bases align to TRBD2. J was trimmed by 2 bases and V by 4 bases; bases with no gene match: 6. The length of the CDR3 is 16 residues. From germline, CDR1 is SGHRS and CDR2 YFSETQ. Here the CDR3 DNA reads TGCGCCAGCAGCGTTAGCGGGAGTCCTAACACCGGGGAGCTGTTTTTT. It yields the protein CASSVSGSPNTGELFF.

This chain connects TRBV18 to TRBJ1-5; 10 bases line up with TRBD1. Germline V gene sequence: CDR1 KGHSH, CDR2 LQKENI. This CDR3 has 12 amino acids. Trimming took 6 bases from V and 13 from J; bases not matched to a gene: 6. The DNA of the CDR3 is TGTGCCAGCTCCCCCGGGACAGGGGAACAGCATTTT. It codes for CASSPGTGEQHF.

The DNA of the CDR3 is TGTGCCAGCACCCCGACCCGGGTAGCGGGAGGAGAGACCCAGTACTTC. Its protein product is CASTPTRVAGGETQYF. The rearrangement links TRBV7-2 to TRBJ2-5, with 10 bases matching TRBD2. The CDR3 totals 16 residues. V gave up 7 bases and J gave up 4 bases; unmatched junction bases: 12. The germline V gene has CDR1 SGHTA and CDR2 FQGNSA.

V and J are TRBV20-1 and TRBJ2-7; 10 bases map to TRBD2. J was trimmed by 6 bases and V by 3 bases; bases with no gene match: 8. The CDR3 is 14 amino acids. Germline CDR1 reads DFQATT; CDR2 reads SNEGSKA (reference sequence). The CDR3 DNA reads TGCAGTGCTAGTCAGGCTAGCGGGAGAGGCGAGCAGTACTTC. Protein product: CSASQASGRGEQYF.

The V call is TRBV3-1 (or the pseudogene TRBV3-2), the J call TRBJ2-1; 8 bases line up with TRBD2. Per the germline V gene, CDR1 is LGHDT and CDR2 is YNNKEL (reference sequence). V gave up 3 bases and J gave up 10 bases; unmatched junction bases: 11. CDR3 length: 15 residues. In DNA, the CDR3 is TGTGCCAGCAGCCATCCCAGCGGGAGACCCAGGGAGCAGTTCTTC. This gives the protein CASSHPSGRPREQFF.

CDR3 loop: CASSLEIPNEKLFF. The DNA of the CDR3 is TGTGCCAGCAGTTTAGAGATTCCTAATGAAAAACTGTTTTTT. The rearrangement joins TRBV28 to TRBJ1-4; D unresolved. The V gene's germline CDR1 is MDHEN and CDR2 SYDVKM. Trimming shortened V by 2 bases and J by 3 bases, and 7 bases separated the two germline ends. The CDR3 sequence is 14 residues long.

This sequence joins TRBV30 and TRBJ2-7; D gene ambiguous. V was pared by 1 base and J by 4 bases, with 5 bases between. Germline loops: CDR1 GTSNPN, CDR2 SVGIG (reference sequence). This CDR3 contains 11 residues. The CDR3 coding sequence is TGTGCCTGGAGTGATTCGTACGAGCAGTACTTC. Protein product: CAWSDSYEQYF.

The chain has TRBV19 and TRBJ2-6; D ambiguous. Germline V gene lookup returns CDR1 LNHDA and CDR2 SQIVND (reference sequence). This CDR3 contains 14 residues. The ends were cut back, 3 bases at V and 0 bases at J, with 3 bases in the middle. CDR3 coding DNA: TGTGCCAGTAGTATTAGCTCTGGGGCCAACGTCCTGACTTTC. Its translation is CASSISSGANVLTF.

This sequence joins TRBV5-1 and TRBJ2-1; 7 nucleotides line up with TRBD2. The CDR3 extends over 16 amino acids. Unmatched junction bases numbered 6, after V lost 0 bases and J lost 3 bases. Germline lookup yields CDR1 SGHRS and CDR2 YFSETQ. The CDR3 bases are TGCGCCAGCAGCTTGGCTAGCGGAGGGCTCTACAATGAGCAGTTCTTC. Its protein is CASSLASGGLYNEQFF.

This clone occurred once. The rearrangement joins TRBV19 to TRBJ2-2; D is possibly TRBD2 (6 bases). The CDR3 covers 15 residues. Germline V gives CDR1 LNHDA, CDR2 SQIVND (reference sequence). V was cut by 5 bases and J by 1 base, with 11 bases left in between. DNA for the CDR3: TGTGCCAGTAGTGGCCTTAGCGGGAACACCGGGGAGCTGTTTTTT. The encoded protein is CASSGLSGNTGELFF.